The sequence of this T cell receptor (beta chain) was determined in a study of shared clonotypes between healthy human individuals. V was cut by 6 bases and J by 13 bases, with 15 bases left in between. This CDR3 contains 12 residues. Germline CDR1 is MNHEY and CDR2 is SMNVEV (reference sequence). The assay was immunoSEQ multiplex PCR, and TCRdb's table has in-frame clones only and misses some. The sample carries 550,000 to 850,000 clones, roughly 70% recorded once. The sequenced sample consisted of memory CD4+ T cells sorted from blood. The sample's subset: CD45RA-negative fraction. The J gene is TRBJ2-2, the V gene TRBV27, with D possibly being TRBD1 or TRBD2 (5 bases each). The receptor's source is a young woman in good health. CDR3 loop: CASRLDAGTLFF. The CDR3 DNA is TGTGCCAGCAGGCTAGACGCCGGGACGCTGTTTTTT.